The next 26 T cell receptor beta chains were all read from a single sample in a study of technical replicates of blood from a few donors. Using immunoSEQ multiplex PCR, the repertoire was profiled, and TCRdb retains in-frame clones only, with some absent. The sample comprises more than 80,000 clones, about 94% of which are singletons, and about 0.23% rests with the top ten. Sequencing used T cells isolated from PBMCs. The receptors originated from a human donor in good health.

V usage is TRBV7-2 and J usage is TRBJ1-3; TRBD1 is a possible D gene (5 bases). Germline V gene lookup returns CDR1 SGHTA and CDR2 FQGNSA. With 1 base removed from V and 8 bases from J, the gap between germline ends came to 12 bases. The CDR3 is 14 amino acids. The CDR3 nucleotides are TGTGCCAGCAGCTTAGGAGTTTGGGGGGACACCATATATTTT. Amino acid sequence: CASSLGVWGDTIYF.

The chain links TRBV5-4 to TRBJ1-1; 7 bases match TRBD1. This CDR3 spans 14 amino acids. Germline lookup yields CDR1 SGHNT and CDR2 YYREEE (reference sequence). V shed 0 bases and J 5 bases; nucleotides not matched to a gene: 4. Written as DNA, the CDR3 is TGTGCCAGCAGCTTGGCAGGGGGAGGTACTGAAGCTTTCTTT. Its translation: CASSLAGGGTEAFF.

The CDR3 coding sequence is TGTGCCAGCAGCCAAGTTTCCGGGGCTAGCGGGAGCGCTTTCAATGAGCAGTTCTTC. Translation gives CASSQVSGASGSAFNEQFF. The genes are TRBV4-2 and TRBJ2-1, with TRBD2 matching over 10 bases. With V trimmed by 1 base and J by 6 bases, 15 bases remained unmatched. Germline CDR1 LGHNA, CDR2 YNFKEQ. The CDR3 length is 19 residues.

The CDR3: CASISGGLYNNEQFF. The DNA of the CDR3 is TGTGCCAGCATAAGTGGGGGCCTCTACAACAATGAGCAGTTCTTC. The chain recombines TRBV28 with TRBJ2-1; TRBD1 is a possible D gene (6 bases). CDR3 length: 15 amino acids. The V gene lost 7 bases and the J gene lost 5 bases, with 18 bases spanning the gap. CDR1 is MDHEN, CDR2 SYDVKM, per germline.

V is TRBV6-1 and J is TRBJ2-7, with a weak D call TRBD1 (6 bases). The CDR3 is 14 amino acids. The V end lost 4 bases, the J end lost 4 bases, and 14 bases lay between the germline ends. Germline loops: CDR1 MNHNS, CDR2 SASEGT. CDR3 sequence (DNA): TGTGCCAGCAGTGCATCAGGGGCTATATACGAGCAGTACTTC. It yields the protein CASSASGAIYEQYF.

This clone has a single count. V is TRBV27 and J is TRBJ2-1; 13 nucleotides match TRBD2. This CDR3 comprises 14 residues. The germline V gene has CDR1 MNHEY and CDR2 SMNVEV (reference sequence). J gave up 9 bases and V 4 bases, and 3 bases lay outside the gene matches. CDR3 bases: TGTGCCAGCAGTTGGACTAGCGGGAGATTTGAGCAGTTCTTC. Its translation is CASSWTSGRFEQFF.

CDR3: CASSEKNQGNDEQFF. For the CDR3, the DNA is TGTGCCAGCAGTGAAAAGAACCAGGGGAACGATGAGCAGTTCTTC. This rearrangement joins TRBV2 to TRBJ2-1; tentative D call: TRBD1 (6 bases). V gave up 2 bases and J gave up 8 bases, with 16 bases separating them. The V gene's germline CDR1 is SNHLY and CDR2 FYNNEI. This CDR3 region has 15 residues.

This clone was counted once. This chain connects TRBV9 to TRBJ2-2; 11 bases are shared with TRBD1. CDR1 and CDR2 from the germline V gene are SGDLS and YYNGEE. This CDR3 region has 16 residues. Trimming at V came to 0 bases and at J to 6 bases, leaving 4 bases not matched to a gene. CDR3 protein: CASSVDVGQGAGELFF. CDR3 nucleotides: TGTGCCAGCAGCGTAGATGTGGGACAGGGGGCCGGGGAGCTGTTTTTT.

DNA for the CDR3: TGTGCCAGCAGCTTAGTTGTGGGGCTCGAGCAGTACTTC. It specifies CASSLVVGLEQYF. The V and J genes are TRBV7-2 and TRBJ2-7; tentatively, D is TRBD1 (5 bases). The CDR3 length is 13 residues. V lost 1 base to trimming and J lost 6 bases, with 10 bases between them. Germline CDR1 SGHTA, CDR2 FQGNSA.

The rearrangement links TRBV18 to TRBJ2-3, with D possibly matching TRBD2 (6 bases). The CDR3 runs 16 residues. Germline V gene sequence: CDR1 KGHSH, CDR2 LQKENI. With 5 bases removed from V and 2 bases from J, the gap between germline ends came to 17 bases. CDR3 nucleotide sequence: TGTGCCAGCTCAGGGGACTCTCCTATAGACACAGATACGCAGTATTTT. It yields the protein CASSGDSPIDTDTQYF.

The V and J genes are TRBV7-2 and TRBJ1-2, with 7 bases aligning to TRBD1. In germline, CDR1 is SGHTA, CDR2 FQGNSA. V trimming: 5 bases; J trimming: 4 bases; junction bases outside the gene matches: 4. This CDR3 spans 13 amino acids. In nucleotides, the CDR3 is TGTGCCAGCAGCCCGACAGGGCCCTATGGCTACACCTTC. It translates to CASSPTGPYGYTF.

The rearrangement uses TRBV28 and TRBJ1-5; 12 nucleotides agree with TRBD1. Germline V lookup: CDR1 MDHEN, CDR2 SYDVKM. The junction had 10 bases not matched to a gene; V was cut back by 7 bases and J by 6 bases. This CDR3 contains 16 residues. As DNA, the CDR3 is TGTGCCAGCAACCAACCGGGACAGGGGGCTGGTCAGCCCCAGCATTTT. Translating gives CASNQPGQGAGQPQHF.

The chain uses TRBV19 and TRBJ2-6; 8 nucleotides agree with TRBD2. The ends lost 4 bases at V and 3 bases at J; junction bases unmatched: 2. The germline V gene encodes CDR1 LNHDA and CDR2 SQIVND (reference sequence). The CDR3 has 15 amino acids. CDR3 in amino acids: CASSSLAGGANVLTF. CDR3 DNA: TGTGCCAGTAGTAGCCTAGCGGGTGGGGCCAACGTCCTGACTTTC.

The rearrangement uses TRBV23-1 and TRBJ2-7, with a possible D match to TRBD1 (6 bases). TRBV23-1 is designated an ORF whose function remains uncertain. Between the trimmed V and J ends, which lost 7 bases and 2 bases, there was a span of 12 bases. This CDR3 comprises 13 residues. CDR3 DNA sequence: TGCGCCAGCACCCGGGACATTGCCTACGAGCAGTACTTC. This sequence encodes CASTRDIAYEQYF.

The CDR3 sequence: CASSRSSGNTDTQYF. The CDR3 DNA is TGTGCCAGCAGCCGGAGTAGCGGAAACACAGATACGCAGTATTTT. This rearrangement joins TRBV7-9 to TRBJ2-3; possibly TRBD2 for D (6 bases). CDR1 and CDR2 (germline): SEHNR, FQNEAQ (reference sequence). Trimming shortened V by 5 bases and J by 2 bases, and 14 bases separated the two germline ends. The CDR3 has 15 amino acids. Variable domain in full (rest from reference TRBV7-9 and TRBJ2-3): DTGVSQNPRHKITKRGQNVTFRCDPISEHNRLYWYRQTLGQGPEFLTYFQNEAQLEKSRLLSDRFSAERPKGSFSTLEIQRTEQGDSAMYLCASSRSSGNTDTQYFGPGTRLTVL.

J is TRBJ2-1 and V is TRBV5-1, with TRBD2 matching over 9 bases. The germline V gene has CDR1 SGHRS and CDR2 YFSETQ. V gave up 1 base and J gave up 9 bases; unmatched junction bases: 8. CDR3 length: 15 residues. The CDR3, as DNA: TGCGCCAGCAGCTTGCGGAGACTAGCGGACTTTGAGCAGTTCTTC. This translates into CASSLRRLADFEQFF.

The J gene is TRBJ1-1, the V gene TRBV5-1; weak D call: TRBD1 (5 bases). CDR3 length: 16 amino acids. Germline V gene data show CDR1 as SGHRS and CDR2 as YFSETQ. Trimming pared 0 bases from V and 0 bases from J, leaving 12 bases between. CDR3 coding DNA: TGCGCCAGCAGCTTGGAGGGGAAACCCATGAACACTGAAGCTTTCTTT. Its translation is CASSLEGKPMNTEAFF.

This clone was detected once. In nucleotides, the CDR3 is TGTGCCAGCAGACAGAGGGGGAGCACAGATACGCAGTATTTT. Translated, it gives CASRQRGSTDTQYF. The chain recombines TRBV11-3 with TRBJ2-3; D is possibly TRBD1 (6 bases). The CDR3 extends over 14 amino acids. V lost 6 bases and J lost 0, with 10 bases in between. Germline loops: CDR1 SGHNT, CDR2 YENEEA.

J is TRBJ2-4 and V is TRBV18; 7 nucleotides line up with TRBD1. The germline gives CDR1 KGHSH, CDR2 LQKENI. The J segment lost 0 bases and the V segment lost 4 bases, leaving 15 bases of the junction unmatched. This CDR3 has 19 residues. CDR3 sequence: CASSLSDRALLQAKNIQYF. The DNA for the CDR3 is TGTGCCAGCTCACTGTCCGACAGGGCGCTCCTACAAGCCAAAAACATTCAGTACTTC.

The CDR3 reads CASRPLGLAEDTQYF. The CDR3 DNA follows: TGCGCCAGCAGACCACTGGGACTAGCGGAAGATACGCAGTATTTT. The chain links TRBV4-1 to TRBJ2-3; 11 nucleotides match TRBD2. The CDR3 has 15 amino acids. V lost 6 bases and J lost 5; bases outside the gene matches: 7. Germline CDR1 MGHRA, CDR2 YSYEKL.

This chain joins TRBV7-9 and TRBJ1-6, with D unresolved. The V gene lost 0 bases and the J gene lost 0 bases, with 12 bases spanning the gap. The CDR3 spans 18 residues. Germline V CDR1 and CDR2: SEHNR, FQNEAQ (reference sequence). In DNA form, the CDR3 reads TGTGCCAGCAGCTTAGCGCTAGGACTCAGCTCCTATAATTCACCCCTCCACTTT. This translates into CASSLALGLSSYNSPLHF.

The genes are TRBV28 and TRBJ1-1; D perhaps matches TRBD1 (5 bases). From germline, CDR1 is MDHEN and CDR2 SYDVKM. This CDR3 region has 13 residues. Trimming removed 6 bases from V and 0 bases from J, with 8 bases in between. Written as DNA, the CDR3 is TGTGCCAGCAGCCCACAGGTGAACACTGAAGCTTTCTTT. Its protein is CASSPQVNTEAFF.

The chain has TRBV13 and TRBJ2-3, with 9 nucleotides matching TRBD1. J gave up 4 bases and V 4 bases, and 3 bases lay outside the gene matches. This CDR3 has 14 amino acids. Germline V gene lookup returns CDR1 PRHDT and CDR2 FYEKMQ (reference sequence). CDR3 protein: CASSSTGGADTQYF. The DNA of the CDR3 is TGTGCCAGCAGCTCGACAGGGGGGGCAGATACGCAGTATTTT. Full variable domain (rest looked up from reference TRBV13 and TRBJ2-3): AAGVIQSPRHLIKEKRETATLKCYPIPRHDTVYWYQQGPGQDPQFLISFYEKMQSDKGSIPDRFSAQQFSDYHSELNMSSLELGDSALYFCASSSTGGADTQYFGPGTRLTVL.

This sequence joins TRBV4-1 and TRBJ2-3; D perhaps matches TRBD1 (6 bases). Looked up from germline, CDR1 is MGHRA and CDR2 is YSYEKL. This CDR3 spans 15 amino acids. The germline V and J ends were trimmed by 2 bases and 2 bases, with 11 bases remaining between them. In DNA form, the CDR3 reads TGCGCCAGCAGCCAACCCCAGGGGACCACAGATACGCAGTATTTT. The encoded protein is CASSQPQGTTDTQYF.

This chain links TRBV15 with TRBJ1-2; D uncertain. CDR1 and CDR2 (germline): LNHNV, YYDKDF (reference sequence). CDR3 length: 14 residues. V was trimmed by 3 bases and J by 3 bases, leaving 11 bases between them. CDR3 residues: CATSSGREYYGYTF. The CDR3 DNA reads as TGTGCCACCAGCAGCGGACGGGAGTACTATGGCTACACCTTC.

The chain employs TRBV10-2 and TRBJ2-2; D gene unclear. The CDR3 covers 15 residues. Trimming cost V 2 bases and J 6 bases, with 13 bases left between them. CDR1 is WSHSY and CDR2 is SAAADI in the germline V gene. The chain's CDR3 is CASSEVDVRAGELFF. The DNA for the CDR3 is TGCGCCAGCAGTGAGGTAGATGTCCGGGCCGGGGAGCTGTTTTTT.